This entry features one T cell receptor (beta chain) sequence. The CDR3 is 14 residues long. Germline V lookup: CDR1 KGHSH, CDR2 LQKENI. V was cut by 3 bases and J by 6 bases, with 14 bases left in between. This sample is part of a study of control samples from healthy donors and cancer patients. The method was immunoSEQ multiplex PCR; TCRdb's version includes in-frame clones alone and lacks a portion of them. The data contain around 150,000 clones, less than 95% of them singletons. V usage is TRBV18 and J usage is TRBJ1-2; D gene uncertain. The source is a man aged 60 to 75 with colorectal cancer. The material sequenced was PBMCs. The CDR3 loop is CASSPILDEDGYTF. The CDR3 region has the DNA TGTGCCAGCTCACCGATCTTGGACGAGGATGGCTACACCTTC.